The 5 T cell receptor beta chains listed next were all sequenced from one sample in a study of OX40 agonist ivuxolimab in advanced cancers. Assay used: immunoSEQ multiplex PCR; TCRdb lists only in-frame clones, some missing. The sample lists under 100,000 clones, roughly nine tenths occurring once. Source: CD4+ or CD8+ T cells sorted from blood, taken in a trial of the OX40 agonist ivuxolimab. All receptors derive from an adult with an advanced solid tumor such as melanoma, head and neck, liver or kidney cancer.

This clone was counted once. V and J are TRBV28 and TRBJ1-5, with 10 bases lining up with TRBD1. This CDR3 is built from 15 residues. With V trimmed by 5 bases and J by 8 bases, 9 bases remained unmatched. Per germline, CDR1 MDHEN and CDR2 SYDVKM. The CDR3 loop is CASSAPGQGQKPQHF. The CDR3 region has the DNA TGTGCCAGCAGTGCCCCGGGACAGGGGCAGAAGCCCCAGCATTTT.

The chain has TRBV11-2 and TRBJ2-2; D is unresolved. The CDR3 loop spans 15 amino acids. Trimming cost V 3 bases and J 0 bases, with 8 bases left between them. CDR1 is SGHAT and CDR2 is FQNNGV in the germline V gene. This CDR3 is CASSLDLTNTGELFF. The CDR3 nucleotides read TGTGCCAGCAGCTTGGACCTAACGAACACCGGGGAGCTGTTTTTT.

This sequence joins TRBV7-2 and TRBJ1-3; TRBD1 might be the D (6 bases). Germline CDR1 and CDR2: SGHTA and FQGNSA. The CDR3 has 13 amino acids. The V and J ends lost 2 bases and 6 bases respectively, with 8 bases between them. This CDR3 is CASSLPGANTIYF. The CDR3 DNA sequence: TGTGCCAGCAGCTTACCAGGGGCAAACACCATATATTTT.

This clone was seen only once. Written as DNA, the CDR3 is TGCGCCAGCAGCTTGAACCCACAGACAGTTACCTACGAGCAGTACTTC. Translation gives CASSLNPQTVTYEQYF. The J gene is TRBJ2-7, the V gene TRBV5-1; D might be TRBD1 (5 bases). The V end lost 1 base, the J end lost 2 bases, and 16 bases lay between the germline ends. The CDR3 sequence is 16 residues long. Germline V gene data show CDR1 as SGHRS and CDR2 as YFSETQ.

The genes are TRBV5-4 and TRBJ2-7; 13 nucleotides line up with TRBD2. The V segment lost 4 bases and the J segment 6 bases; nucleotides outside the gene matches: 7. The CDR3 covers 15 residues. Germline assignment: CDR1 SGHNT and CDR2 YYREEE (reference sequence). The CDR3 spells CASSAGTSGTCEQYF. In DNA, the CDR3 is TGTGCCAGCAGCGCCGGGACTAGCGGGACCTGCGAGCAGTACTTC.